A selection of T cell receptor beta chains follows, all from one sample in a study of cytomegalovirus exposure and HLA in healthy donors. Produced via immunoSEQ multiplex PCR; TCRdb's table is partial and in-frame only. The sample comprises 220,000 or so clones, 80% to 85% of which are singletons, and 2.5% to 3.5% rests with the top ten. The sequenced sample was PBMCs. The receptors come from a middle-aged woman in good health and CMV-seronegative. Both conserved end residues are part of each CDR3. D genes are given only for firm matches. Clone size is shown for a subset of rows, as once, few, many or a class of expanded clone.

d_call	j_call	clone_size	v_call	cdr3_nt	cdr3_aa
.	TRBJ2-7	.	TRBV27	TGTGCCAGCAGTCCAACACTAGTGGGAGCCCACGAGCAGTACTTC	CASSPTLVGAHEQYF
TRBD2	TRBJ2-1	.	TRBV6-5	TGTGCCAGCAGTTTAGGACTAGCGGGAGTCAATGAGCAGTTCTTC	CASSLGLAGVNEQFF
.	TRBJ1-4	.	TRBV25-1	TGTGCCAGCAGTCCTGCGGGGGGCGTAAAACTGTTTTTT	CASSPAGGVKLFF
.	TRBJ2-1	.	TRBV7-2	TGTGCCAGCAGCTTATCGCTCGGGGACAATGAGCAGTTCTTC	CASSLSLGDNEQFF
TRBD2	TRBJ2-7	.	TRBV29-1	TGCAGCGTTGAACTAACCGGGACTAGCGGGTCCAGGAGCTCCTACGAGCAGTACTTC	CSVELTGTSGSRSSYEQYF
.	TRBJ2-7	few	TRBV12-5	TGTGCTAGTGGTTTGGTACAAATGCCTTCCGAGCAGTACTTC	CASGLVQMPSEQYF
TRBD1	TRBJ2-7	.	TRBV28	TGTGCCAGCAGCCTAAATCTGGACAGGGGGCTCTCCTACGAGCAGTACTTC	CASSLNLDRGLSYEQYF
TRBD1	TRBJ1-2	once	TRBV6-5	TGTGCCAGCAGTTACTCCCCGGGACAGGCAAATTATGGCTACACCTTC	CASSYSPGQANYGYTF
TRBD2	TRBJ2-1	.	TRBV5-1	TGCGCCAGCAGCTCACTAGCGGGAGGGCCGGTCGATGAGCAGTTCTTC	CASSSLAGGPVDEQFF
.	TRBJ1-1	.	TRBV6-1	TGTGCCAGCAGTGAAGTCGGGGTCATGAACACTGAAGCTTTCTTT	CASSEVGVMNTEAFF
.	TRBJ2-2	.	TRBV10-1	TGCGCCAGCTCGGAACTAGCAGGGGGCGGGGAGCTGTTTTTT	CASSELAGGGELFF
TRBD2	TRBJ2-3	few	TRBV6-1	TGTGCCAGCAGTGAAGCGATAGCGGGAGGCACAGATACGCAGTATTTT	CASSEAIAGGTDTQYF
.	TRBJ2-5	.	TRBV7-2	TGTGCCAGCAGTTCGGGAAAAGAGACCCAGTACTTC	CASSSGKETQYF
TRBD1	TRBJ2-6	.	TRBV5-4	TGTGCCAGCAGCGCCCTGGGGACAGGGGGTACCTACGCTGGGGCCAACGTCCTGACTTTC	CASSALGTGGTYAGANVLTF
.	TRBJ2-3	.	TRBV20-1	TGCAGTTACTCCCGAGGAGATACGCAGTATTTT	CSYSRGDTQYF
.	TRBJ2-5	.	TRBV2	TGTGCCAGCAGCCCGCGGGGTAGCACCCAAGAGACCCAGTACTTC	CASSPRGSTQETQYF
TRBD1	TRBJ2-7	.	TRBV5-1	TGCGCCAGCAGCCCCGGGACAGCCTACGAGCAGTACTTC	CASSPGTAYEQYF
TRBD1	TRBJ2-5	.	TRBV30	TGTGCCTGGGGGGCCGGGACAGTTGAGACCCAGTACTTC	CAWGAGTVETQYF
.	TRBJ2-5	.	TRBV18	TGTGCCAGCTCACCACCGAACAGCCCCGAGGGGGTCCAGTACTTC	CASSPPNSPEGVQYF
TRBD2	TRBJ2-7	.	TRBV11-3	TGTGCCAGCAGCTTAGACGCGGGAGCGGGGTACGAGCAGTACTTC	CASSLDAGAGYEQYF
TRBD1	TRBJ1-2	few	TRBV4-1	TGCGCCAGCAGCCAAAGGACAGGTCTCCTGCCCCAGGGCTACACCTTC	CASSQRTGLLPQGYTF
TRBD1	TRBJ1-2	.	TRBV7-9	TGTGCCAGCAGCTTAGCCGGACAGGGGGCTAACTATGGCTACACCTTC	CASSLAGQGANYGYTF
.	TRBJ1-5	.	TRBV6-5	TGTGCCAGCAGTTCCCTTGGAGGGAATCAGCCCCAGCATTTT	CASSSLGGNQPQHF
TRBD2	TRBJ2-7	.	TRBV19	TGTGCCAGTAGTATAGGAACGGGAGGGGTTGGAGAGCAGTACTTC	CASSIGTGGVGEQYF
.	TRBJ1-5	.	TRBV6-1	TGTGCCAGCACCGAAGGGGGGGTTGGCAATCAGCCCCAGCATTTT	CASTEGGVGNQPQHF
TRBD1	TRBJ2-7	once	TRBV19	TGTGCCAGTAGTACCGGGACAGGGCCCTACGAGCAGTACTTC	CASSTGTGPYEQYF
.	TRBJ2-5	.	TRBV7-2	TGTGCCAGCAGCCTTACTCGGGAAAACCAAGAGACCCAGTACTTC	CASSLTRENQETQYF
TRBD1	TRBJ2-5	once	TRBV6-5	TGTGCCAGCAGCCCCGGGACAGGGGGGAGGGAGACCCAGTACTTC	CASSPGTGGRETQYF
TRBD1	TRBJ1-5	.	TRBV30	TGTGCCTGGAGAGGACAGGGCTTTCAGCCCCAGCATTTT	CAWRGQGFQPQHF
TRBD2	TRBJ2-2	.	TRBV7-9	TGTGCCAGCAGCTTAGGGGCTAGCGGGAGCAACGGGGAGCTGTTTTTT	CASSLGASGSNGELFF
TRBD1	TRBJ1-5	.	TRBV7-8	TGTGCCAGCAGCTTAGGACAGGGGGCTGGTCAGCCCCAGCATTTT	CASSLGQGAGQPQHF
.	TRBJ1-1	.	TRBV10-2	TGCGCCAGCAGTGAGGGGGCGGCCACTGAAGCTTTCTTT	CASSEGAATEAFF
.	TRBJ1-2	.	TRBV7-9	TGTACCAGCAGCTTGACCTCAGAGGGAGACCATTATGGCTACACCTTC	CTSSLTSEGDHYGYTF
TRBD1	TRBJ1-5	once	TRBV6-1	TGTGCCAGCAGTCCGGGACAGAGCAATCAGCCCCAGCATTTT	CASSPGQSNQPQHF
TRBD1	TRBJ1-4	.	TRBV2	TGTGCCAGCAGCGGAGACAGGGGAAGGTCGGCTAATGAAAAACTGTTTTTT	CASSGDRGRSANEKLFF
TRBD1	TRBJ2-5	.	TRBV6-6	TGTGCCAGCAGCCTTCGGACAGGGGGAGAGACCCAGTACTTC	CASSLRTGGETQYF
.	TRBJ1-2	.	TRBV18	TGTGCCAGCTCCCCCGCCAGGGATGGAGGCTACACCTTC	CASSPARDGGYTF
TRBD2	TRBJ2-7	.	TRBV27	TGTGCCAGCAGTCCCTCTAGCGGGAGTCACGCCTACGAGCAGTACTTC	CASSPSSGSHAYEQYF
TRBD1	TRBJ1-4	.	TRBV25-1	TGTGCCAGCAGTGAGCCGGGACAGGGGAGTGAAAAACTGTTTTTT	CASSEPGQGSEKLFF
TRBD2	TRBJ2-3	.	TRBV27	TGTGCCAGCAGTTTAATCCCTAGCGGGACAGATACGCAGTATTTT	CASSLIPSGTDTQYF
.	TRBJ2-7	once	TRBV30	TGTGCCTGGAGTGACCCGATCGTGGGAGCCTACGAGCAGTACTTC	CAWSDPIVGAYEQYF
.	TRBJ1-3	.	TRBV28	TGTGCCAGCATCCCCGGAGGGGTCGGTGGAAACACCATATATTTT	CASIPGGVGGNTIYF
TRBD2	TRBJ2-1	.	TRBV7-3	TGTGCCAGCAGCACCGGACTAGCGGGCAACGAGCAGTTCTTC	CASSTGLAGNEQFF
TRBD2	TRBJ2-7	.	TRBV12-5	TGTGCTAGTGGTTTCCCCGGGGGGAGGTACGAGCAGTACTTC	CASGFPGGRYEQYF
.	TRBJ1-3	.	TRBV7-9	TGTGCCAGCACTCGACCGCCGGGCTCTGGAAACACCATATATTTT	CASTRPPGSGNTIYF
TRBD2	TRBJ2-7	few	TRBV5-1	TGCGCCAGCAGCTTGGCCCGGGGCCTTAGCGGGAGGAACTACGAGCAGTACTTC	CASSLARGLSGRNYEQYF
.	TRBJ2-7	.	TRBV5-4	TGTGCCAGCAGCTTGCGCGTCGACGAGCAGTACTTC	CASSLRVDEQYF
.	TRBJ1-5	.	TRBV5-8	TGTGCCAGCAGCTTGGGTTCGGGGAGAGGCAATCAGCCCCAGCATTTT	CASSLGSGRGNQPQHF